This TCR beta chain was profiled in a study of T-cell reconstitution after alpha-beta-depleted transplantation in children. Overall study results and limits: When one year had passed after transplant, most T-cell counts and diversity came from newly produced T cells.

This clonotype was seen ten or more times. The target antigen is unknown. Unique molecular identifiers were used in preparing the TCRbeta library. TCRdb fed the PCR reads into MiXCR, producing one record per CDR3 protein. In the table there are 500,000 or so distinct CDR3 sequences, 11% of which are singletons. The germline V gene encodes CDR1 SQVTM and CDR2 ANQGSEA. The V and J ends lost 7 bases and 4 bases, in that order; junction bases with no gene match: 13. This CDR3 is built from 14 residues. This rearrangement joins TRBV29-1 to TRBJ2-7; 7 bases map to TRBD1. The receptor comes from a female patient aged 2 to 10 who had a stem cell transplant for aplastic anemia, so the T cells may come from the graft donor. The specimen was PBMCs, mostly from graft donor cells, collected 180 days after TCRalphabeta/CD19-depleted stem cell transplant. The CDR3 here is CSGGTGEGPYEQYF. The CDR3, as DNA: TGCAGCGGTGGAACAGGGGAAGGCCCTTACGAGCAGTACTTC.